This is a list of T cell receptor beta chains from one sample in a study of T cells after yellow fever vaccination. In TCRdb, the 5' RACE reads were re-called with MiXCR into one record per CDR3 protein. In the table there are about 340,000 distinct CDR3 sequences, approximately 4.2% of which are singletons. Specimen: PBMCs, collected 5 days after the yellow fever booster vaccination. The receptors derive from a man between 18 and 35 years old who received the YFV17D yellow fever vaccine. The CDR3 runs from the conserved cysteine through the conserved F or W. The D gene is left open where the match is weak. Clone size is not always given. Where it is, it says once, few, many or a class for expanded clones.

abundance | d_gene | j_gene | v_gene | CDR3nt | CDR3aa
many | NA | TRBJ2-5 | TRBV7-2 | TGTGCCAGCAGCTCTTCGACAGACGGAGAGACCCAGTACTTC | CASSSSTDGETQYF
few | NA | TRBJ1-1 | TRBV5-4 | TGTGCCAGCAGCATCCAACGTGGAATCTCTGAAGCTTTCTTT | CASSIQRGISEAFF
NA | NA | TRBJ2-3 | TRBV15 | TGTGCCACCAGCAGAGAGCAGGGTCGAGATACGCAGTATTTT | CATSREQGRDTQYF
NA | NA | TRBJ2-3 | TRBV7-3 | TGTGCCAGCAGCCGGGACGGTCAAAGCACAGATACGCAGTATTTT | CASSRDGQSTDTQYF
few | NA | TRBJ2-1 | TRBV4-2 | TGTGCCAGCAGCCCGGACAGCAATGAGCAGTTCTTC | CASSPDSNEQFF
many | NA | TRBJ2-1 | TRBV5-4 | TGTGCCAGCAGCTTTGATTCGGAGGCGCAGTTCTTC | CASSFDSEAQFF
many | NA | TRBJ2-2 | TRBV7-3 | TGTGCCAGCAGCCCGGACCCTCGCCGGGAGCTGTTTTTT | CASSPDPRRELFF
many | TRBD2 | TRBJ2-3 | TRBV18 | TGTGCCAGCTCACTTATTCCGGGGGGATCCGGGGAAGGCACAGATACGCAGTATTTT | CASSLIPGGSGEGTDTQYF
NA | NA | TRBJ2-2 | TRBV25-1 | TGTGCCAGCAGCCTTGAGACGGACGCGAACACCGGGGAGCTGTTTTTT | CASSLETDANTGELFF
many | NA | TRBJ1-5 | TRBV5-6 | TGTGCCAGCAGCTTGGGGGATCAGCCCCAGCATTTT | CASSLGDQPQHF
few | TRBD2 | TRBJ2-1 | TRBV5-4 | TGTGCCAGCAGCTTGCCTTCTAGCGGGGGTGTCAATGAGCAGTTCTTC | CASSLPSSGGVNEQFF
NA | NA | TRBJ2-3 | TRBV5-1 | TGCGCCAGCAGCTTGAGCGTGAAAGTCCCAGATACGCAGTATTTT | CASSLSVKVPDTQYF
few | NA | TRBJ1-5 | TRBV7-2 | TGTGCCAGCAGCTTAGATCCCCATCAGCCCCAGCATTTT | CASSLDPHQPQHF
few | NA | TRBJ1-1 | TRBV7-6 | TGTGCCAGCAGCCTCTACACAGGGACCGACACTGAAGCTTTCTTT | CASSLYTGTDTEAFF